Described below is a single T cell receptor beta chain sequence and its context. This entry is derived from a study of CD8 T cells in Susac syndrome. Germline V gene sequence: CDR1 LGHDT, CDR2 YNNKEL (reference sequence). Deletions cut 1 base from V and 3 bases from J, with 9 bases between. This CDR3 region has 14 residues. RNA in amounts of about 0.5 to 1 ug was reverse transcribed with random hexamers. The method of amplification for TCR beta CDR3 was immunoSEQ multiplex PCR, covering 54 Vbeta and 13 Jbeta. One entry per CDR3 protein results from TCRdb running MiXCR on the immunoSEQ multiplex PCR reads. The sample lists 150,000 to 200,000 distinct CDR3 sequences; around 96% were seen once. CD8+ and CD4+ T cells from blood underwent TCR beta sequencing, which was carried out in a high-throughput format. Healthy donors constituted the control group, matched for age and sex. Bulk CD8+ and CD4+ cells came from magnetic negative isolation; CD8+ TEMRA by FACS.

The chain carries TRBV3-1 and TRBJ1-2; TRBD1 might be the D (6 bases). Sequencing input: CD4+ T cells from PBMCs. This TCR derives from a human donor in good health. The CDR3 loop is CASSQGDRYYGYTF. DNA for the CDR3: TGTGCCAGCAGCCAAGGCGACAGGTACTATGGCTACACCTTC.